The T cell receptor beta chain described here comes from a study of blood T cell repertoires in COVID-19. CDR1 and CDR2 (germline): SNHLY, FYNNEI. The V and J ends lost 5 bases and 6 bases, in that order; junction bases with no gene match: 10. The CDR3 has 16 residues. Original processing methods: Researchers report that nucleated cell counts were estimated from reference gene primer amplification. The assay was immunoSEQ multiplex PCR, and TCRdb's table has in-frame clones only and misses some. V, J and clone size derive from that table, while D and trimming were established from the DNA sequence. The data show around 130,000 clones, around 80% seen once.

Sequencing was done on a sample of peripheral blood. The receptor's source is an older woman with acute or convalescent COVID-19. The chain combines TRBV2 with TRBJ2-5; 12 bases agree with TRBD1. The CDR3 loop is CASSISGTGGLKTQYF. CDR3 sequence (DNA): TGTGCCAGCAGTATTTCCGGGACAGGGGGCCTTAAGACCCAGTACTTC.